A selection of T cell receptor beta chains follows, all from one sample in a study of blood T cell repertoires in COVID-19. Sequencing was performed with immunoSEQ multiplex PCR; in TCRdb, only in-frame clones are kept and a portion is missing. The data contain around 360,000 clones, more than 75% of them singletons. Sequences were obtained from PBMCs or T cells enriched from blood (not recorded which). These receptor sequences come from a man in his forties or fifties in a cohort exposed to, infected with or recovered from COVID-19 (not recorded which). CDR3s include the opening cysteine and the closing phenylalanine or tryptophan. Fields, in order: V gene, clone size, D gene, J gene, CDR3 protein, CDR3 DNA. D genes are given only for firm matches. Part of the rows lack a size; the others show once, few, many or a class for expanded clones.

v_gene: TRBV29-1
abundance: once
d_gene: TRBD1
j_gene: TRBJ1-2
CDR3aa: CSVPTGAGYTF
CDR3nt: TGCAGCGTGCCGACAGGGGCAGGCTACACCTTC

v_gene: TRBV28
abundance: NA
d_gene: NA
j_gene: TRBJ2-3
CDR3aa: CASSLGGSDTQYF
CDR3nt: TGTGCCAGCAGTTTAGGGGGGTCAGATACGCAGTATTTT

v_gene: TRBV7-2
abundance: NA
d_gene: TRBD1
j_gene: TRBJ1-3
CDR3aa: CASSLRQGPGNTIYF
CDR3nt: TGTGCCAGCAGCTTACGACAGGGGCCTGGAAACACCATATATTTT

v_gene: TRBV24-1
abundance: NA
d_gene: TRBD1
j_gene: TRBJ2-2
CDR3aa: CATTRQGPNTGELFF
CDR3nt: TGTGCCACCACAAGACAGGGCCCGAACACCGGGGAGCTGTTTTTT

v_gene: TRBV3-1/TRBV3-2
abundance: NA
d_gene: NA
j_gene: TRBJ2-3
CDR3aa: CASSQAGEGPSTDTQYF
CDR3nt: TGTGCCAGCAGCCAAGCGGGAGAGGGGCCTAGCACAGATACGCAGTATTTT

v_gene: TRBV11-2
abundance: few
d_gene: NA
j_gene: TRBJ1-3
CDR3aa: CASSRTTGLATGNTIYF
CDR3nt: TGTGCCAGCAGCCGTACCACAGGGCTTGCGACTGGAAACACCATATATTTT

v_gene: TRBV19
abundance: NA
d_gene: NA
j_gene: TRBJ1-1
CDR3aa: CASSKRVMNTEAFF
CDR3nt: TGTGCCAGTAGTAAACGGGTCATGAACACTGAAGCTTTCTTT

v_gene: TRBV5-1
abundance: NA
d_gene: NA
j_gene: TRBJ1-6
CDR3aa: CASSLTVSSYNSPLHF
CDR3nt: TGCGCCAGCAGCTTGACAGTTAGCTCCTATAATTCACCCCTCCACTTT

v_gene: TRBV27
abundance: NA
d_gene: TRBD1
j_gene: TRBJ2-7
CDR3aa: CASSFLPGQGAYEQYF
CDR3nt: TGTGCCAGCAGTTTCCTTCCGGGACAGGGGGCTTACGAGCAGTACTTC

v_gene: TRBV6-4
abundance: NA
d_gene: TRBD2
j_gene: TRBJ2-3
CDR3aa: CASSDEAGGTDTQYF
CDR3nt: TGTGCCAGCAGTGACGAAGCGGGAGGAACAGATACGCAGTATTTT

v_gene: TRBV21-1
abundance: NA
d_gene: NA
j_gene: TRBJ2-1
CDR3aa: CASSKSWTGDYNEQFF
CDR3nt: TGTGCCAGCAGCAAGAGTTGGACAGGGGACTACAATGAGCAGTTCTTC

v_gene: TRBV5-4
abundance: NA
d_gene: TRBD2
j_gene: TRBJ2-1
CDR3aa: CASSHGTSGSYNEQFF
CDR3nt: TGTGCCAGCAGCCACGGGACTAGCGGGTCCTACAATGAGCAGTTCTTC

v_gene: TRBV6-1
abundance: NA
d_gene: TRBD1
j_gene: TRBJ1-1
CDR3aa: CASSENRGSEAFF
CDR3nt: TGTGCCAGCAGTGAAAACAGGGGCTCTGAAGCTTTCTTT

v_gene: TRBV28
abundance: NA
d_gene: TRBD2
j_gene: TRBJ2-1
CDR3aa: CASSIAGGPYNEQFF
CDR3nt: TGTGCCAGCAGTATAGCGGGAGGGCCCTACAATGAGCAGTTCTTC

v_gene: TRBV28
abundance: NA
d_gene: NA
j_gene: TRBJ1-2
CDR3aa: CASSLVGVYGYTF
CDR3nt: TGTGCCAGCAGTTTAGTAGGAGTATATGGCTACACCTTC

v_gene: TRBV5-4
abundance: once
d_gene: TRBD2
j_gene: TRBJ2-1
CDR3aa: CASSQGLAGVTEQFF
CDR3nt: TGTGCCAGCAGCCAAGGACTAGCGGGAGTGACTGAGCAGTTCTTC

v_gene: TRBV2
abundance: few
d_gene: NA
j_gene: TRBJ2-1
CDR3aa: CASSEEGSHNEQFF
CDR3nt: TGTGCCAGCAGTGAGGAGGGGAGTCACAATGAGCAGTTCTTC

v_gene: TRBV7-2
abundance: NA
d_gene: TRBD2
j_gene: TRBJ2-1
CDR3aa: CASSGSRTSHEQFF
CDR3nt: TGTGCCAGCAGCGGGTCCAGGACTAGCCATGAGCAGTTCTTC

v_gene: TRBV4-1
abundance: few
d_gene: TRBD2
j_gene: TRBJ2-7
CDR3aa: CASSQVAGVLAYEQYF
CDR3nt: TGCGCCAGCAGCCAAGTAGCGGGAGTATTGGCCTACGAGCAGTACTTC

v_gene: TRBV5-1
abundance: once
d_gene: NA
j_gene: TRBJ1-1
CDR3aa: CASSLVAGTEAFF
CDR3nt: TGCGCCAGCAGCTTGGTGGCAGGCACTGAAGCTTTCTTT

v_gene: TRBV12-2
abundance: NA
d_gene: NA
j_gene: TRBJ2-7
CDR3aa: CASRLEYGAGEAGGPLYEQYF
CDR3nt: TGTGCAAGTCGCTTAGAATATGGGGCAGGGGAGGCGGGAGGGCCTTTGTACGAGCAGTACTTC

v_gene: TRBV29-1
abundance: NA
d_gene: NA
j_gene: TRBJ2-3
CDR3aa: CSVDPTETSTDTQYF
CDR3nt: TGCAGCGTAGACCCGACGGAGACTAGCACAGATACGCAGTATTTT

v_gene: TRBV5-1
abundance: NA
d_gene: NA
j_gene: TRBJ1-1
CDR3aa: CASRIGTPAEAFF
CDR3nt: TGCGCCAGCAGAATTGGGACACCCGCTGAAGCTTTCTTT

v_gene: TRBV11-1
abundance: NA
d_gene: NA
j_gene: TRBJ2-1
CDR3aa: CASSQDRRAGYNEQFF
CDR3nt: TGTGCCAGCAGCCAGGATAGGAGGGCCGGCTACAATGAGCAGTTCTTC

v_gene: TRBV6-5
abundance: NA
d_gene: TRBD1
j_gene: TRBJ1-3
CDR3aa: CASNEGQLSGNTIYF
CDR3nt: TGTGCCAGCAACGAGGGACAGCTCTCTGGAAACACCATATATTTT

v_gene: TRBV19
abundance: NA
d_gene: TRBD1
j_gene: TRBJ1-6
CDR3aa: CASGLPGQGNSPLHF
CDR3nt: TGTGCCAGTGGGCTTCCGGGACAGGGAAATTCACCCCTCCACTTT

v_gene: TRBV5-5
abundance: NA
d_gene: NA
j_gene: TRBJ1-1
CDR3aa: CASSLTGQFTEAFF
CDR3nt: TGTGCCAGCAGCTTGACAGGGCAGTTCACTGAAGCTTTCTTT

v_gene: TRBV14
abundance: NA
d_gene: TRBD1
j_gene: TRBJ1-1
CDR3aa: CASSQNRGGKNTEAFF
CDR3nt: TGTGCCAGCAGCCAAAACAGGGGGGGGAAGAACACTGAAGCTTTCTTT

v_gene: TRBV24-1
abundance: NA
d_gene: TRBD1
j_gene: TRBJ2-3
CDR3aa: CATSDPATGVGNTDTQYF
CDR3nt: TGTGCCACCAGTGATCCCGCGACAGGGGTCGGGAACACAGATACGCAGTATTTT

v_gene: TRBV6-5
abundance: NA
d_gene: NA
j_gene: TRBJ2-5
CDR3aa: CASSSTGLTKETQYF
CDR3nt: TGTGCCAGCTCCTCCACGGGACTTACAAAAGAGACCCAGTACTTC

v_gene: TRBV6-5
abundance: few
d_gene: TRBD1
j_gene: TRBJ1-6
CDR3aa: CASSSTGFGSPLHF
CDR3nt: TGTGCCAGCAGCTCGACAGGGTTTGGTTCACCCCTCCACTTT

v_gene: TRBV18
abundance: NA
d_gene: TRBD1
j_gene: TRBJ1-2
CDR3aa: CASSGTGGSYGYTF
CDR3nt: TGTGCCAGCTCAGGGACAGGGGGATCCTATGGCTACACCTTC

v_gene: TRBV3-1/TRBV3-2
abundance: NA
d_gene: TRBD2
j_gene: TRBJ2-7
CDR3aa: CASSHYPGIAGPYEQYF
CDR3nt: TGTGCCAGCAGCCACTACCCCGGGATAGCGGGACCCTACGAGCAGTACTTC

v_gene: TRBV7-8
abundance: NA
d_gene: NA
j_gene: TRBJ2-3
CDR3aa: CASSRKGTREFGTDTQYF
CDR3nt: TGTGCCAGCAGCAGGAAAGGAACTCGGGAGTTCGGCACAGATACGCAGTATTTT

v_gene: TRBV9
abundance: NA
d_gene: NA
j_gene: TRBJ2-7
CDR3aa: CASSPGLFYEQYF
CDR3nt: TGTGCCAGCAGCCCGGGACTCTTTTACGAGCAGTACTTC

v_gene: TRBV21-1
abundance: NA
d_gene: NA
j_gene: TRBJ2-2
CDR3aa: CASSKRGGGSGGNTGELFF
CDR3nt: TGTGCCAGCAGCAAAAGAGGAGGTGGGAGCGGGGGCAACACCGGGGAGCTGTTTTTT

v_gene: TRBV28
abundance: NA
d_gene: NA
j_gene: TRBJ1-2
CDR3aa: CASSPSASGNYGYTF
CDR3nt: TGTGCCAGCAGTCCCTCGGCATCGGGGAACTATGGCTACACCTTC

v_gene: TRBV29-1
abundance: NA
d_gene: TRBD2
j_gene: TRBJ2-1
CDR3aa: CSVDGGTREGTMTQFF
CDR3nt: TGCAGCGTTGATGGGGGGACGCGGGAGGGTACAATGACGCAGTTCTTC

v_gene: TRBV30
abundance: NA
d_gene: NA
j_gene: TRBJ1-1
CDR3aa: CAWSVTGPEAFF
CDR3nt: TGTGCCTGGAGTGTAACAGGGCCTGAAGCTTTCTTT

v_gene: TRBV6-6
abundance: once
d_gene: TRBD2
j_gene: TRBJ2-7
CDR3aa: CASSLTLAVGNEQYF
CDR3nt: TGTGCCAGCAGTTTGACCCTAGCGGTCGGTAATGAGCAGTACTTC

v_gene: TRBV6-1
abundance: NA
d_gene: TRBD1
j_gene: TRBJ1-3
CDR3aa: CASSDIPGQAGTIYF
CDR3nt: TGTGCCAGCAGTGACATACCGGGACAGGCCGGGACCATATATTTT

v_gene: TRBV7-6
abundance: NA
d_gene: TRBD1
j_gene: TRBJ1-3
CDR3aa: CASSPGQVSGNTIYF
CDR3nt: TGTGCCAGCAGCCCGGGACAGGTCTCTGGAAACACCATATATTTT

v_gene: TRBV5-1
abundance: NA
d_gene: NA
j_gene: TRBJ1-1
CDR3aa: CASSLGGADTEAFF
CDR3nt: TGCGCCAGCAGCTTGGGTGGGGCTGACACTGAAGCTTTCTTT

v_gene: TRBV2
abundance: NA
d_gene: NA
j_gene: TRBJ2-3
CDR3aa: CASSEPSTDTQYF
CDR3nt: TGTGCCAGCAGTGAACCGAGCACAGATACGCAGTATTTT

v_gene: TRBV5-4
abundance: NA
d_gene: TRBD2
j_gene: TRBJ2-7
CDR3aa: CASSRSGRASYEQYF
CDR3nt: TGTGCCAGCAGCCGCAGCGGGAGGGCCTCCTACGAGCAGTACTTC

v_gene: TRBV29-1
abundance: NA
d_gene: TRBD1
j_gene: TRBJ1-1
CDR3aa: CSVERDRDTEAFF
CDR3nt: TGCAGCGTTGAAAGGGACAGGGACACTGAAGCTTTCTTT

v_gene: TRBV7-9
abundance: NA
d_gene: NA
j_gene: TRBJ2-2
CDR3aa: CASSTGTTNTGELFF
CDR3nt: TGTGCCAGCAGCACTGGGACAACGAACACCGGGGAGCTGTTTTTT

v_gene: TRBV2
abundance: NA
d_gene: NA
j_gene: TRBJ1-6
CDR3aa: CASSEQRDYSPLHF
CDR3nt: TGTGCCAGCAGTGAGCAACGGGATTATTCACCCCTCCACTTT

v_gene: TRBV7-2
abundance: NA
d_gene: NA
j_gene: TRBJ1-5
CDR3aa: CASSVTGTNNQPQHF
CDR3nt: TGTGCCAGCAGCGTAACCGGGACAAACAATCAGCCCCAGCATTTT

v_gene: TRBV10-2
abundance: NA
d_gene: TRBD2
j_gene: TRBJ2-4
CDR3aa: CASRGAGGGEAKNIQYF
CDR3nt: TGCGCCAGCAGAGGAGCGGGAGGGGGAGAAGCCAAAAACATTCAGTACTTC

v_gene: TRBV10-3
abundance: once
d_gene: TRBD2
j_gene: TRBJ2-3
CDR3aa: CAISPVSSGTSTDTQYF
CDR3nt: TGTGCCATCAGTCCCGTTTCTAGCGGCACTAGCACAGATACGCAGTATTTT

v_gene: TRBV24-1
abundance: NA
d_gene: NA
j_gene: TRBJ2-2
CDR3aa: CATSGNLASTGELFF
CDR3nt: TGTGCCACCAGTGGTAACCTAGCGTCCACCGGGGAGCTGTTTTTT

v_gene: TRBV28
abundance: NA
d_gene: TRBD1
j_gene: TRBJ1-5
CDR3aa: CASSLGRGQQPQHF
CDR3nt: TGTGCCAGCAGTTTAGGCAGGGGGCAACAGCCCCAGCATTTT

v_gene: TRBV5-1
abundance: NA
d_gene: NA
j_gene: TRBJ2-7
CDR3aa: CASSKEDNPHNEQYF
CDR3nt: TGCGCCAGCTCAAAAGAGGACAATCCACACAACGAGCAGTACTTC

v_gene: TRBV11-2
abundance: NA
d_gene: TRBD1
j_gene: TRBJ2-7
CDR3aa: CASTLLQGAGEQYF
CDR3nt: TGTGCCAGCACCCTTCTACAGGGGGCGGGTGAGCAGTACTTC